One and the same sample provided the 31 T cell receptor beta chains below, sequenced in a study of T cell repertoires in cytomegalovirus infection. No antigen has been identified for these receptors. TCRdb fed the reads into MiXCR, producing one record per CDR3 protein. Here the sample spans 600,000 to 700,000 distinct CDR3 sequences, 30% to 35% being singletons. The sample consisted of cultured PBMCs, taken from culture after CMV antigen stimulation. These receptors were taken from a human donor in good health (CMV status not recorded). Some clones in this sample may be carry-over from other donors' samples.

This chain links TRBV7-2 with TRBJ2-2; no definite D call. Germline V gives CDR1 SGHTA, CDR2 FQGNSA. There are 15 residues in the CDR3. Trimming stripped 4 bases from V and 7 bases from J, with 16 bases between. The CDR3 DNA reads TGTGCCAGCAGCTCGACCGCTCAGATAAACGGGGAGCTGTTTTTT. Protein: CASSSTAQINGELFF. The full variable domain, rest sourced from reference TRBV7-2 and TRBJ2-2, is GAGVSQSPSNKVTEKGKDVELRCDPISGHTALYWYRQSLGQGLEFLIYFQGNSAPDKSGLPSDRFSAERTGGSVSTLTIQRTQQEDSAVYLCASSSTAQINGELFFGEGSRLTVL.

This clonotype turned up a few times. The chain recombines TRBV11-2 with TRBJ2-1, with D unclear. Trimming cost V 4 bases and J 5 bases, with 9 bases left between them. Germline V gene data show CDR1 as SGHAT and CDR2 as FQNNGV. The CDR3 runs to 13 residues. DNA for the CDR3: TGTGCCAGCAGCTCCCGCTTGAACAATGAGCAGTTCTTC. This gives the protein CASSSRLNNEQFF.

This clonotype was detected only a few times. V and J are TRBV6-2 or TRBV6-3 and TRBJ2-1, with TRBD2 matching 8 bases. The V and J ends lost 0 bases and 8 bases, in that order; junction bases with no gene match: 12. Germline V gives CDR1 MNHEY, CDR2 SVGEGT. CDR3 size: 17 residues. CDR3 DNA: TGTGCCAGCAGTTACTCTGGGCGGGAGGCCCGTCTCCATGAGCAGTTCTTC. Translation gives CASSYSGREARLHEQFF.

This clonotype has just a few counts. J is TRBJ2-7 and V is TRBV5-1; TRBD1 aligns across 8 bases. This CDR3 has 13 residues. Trimming removed 5 bases from V and 4 bases from J; junction bases left unmatched: 5. CDR1 and CDR2 from the germline V gene are SGHRS and YFSETQ. The CDR3 DNA reads as TGCGCCAGCAGAGTTGACAGGGGTTACGAGCAGTACTTC. Its translation: CASRVDRGYEQYF. The variable domain in full, with the rest retrieved from reference TRBV5-1 and TRBJ2-7, is KAGVTQTPRYLIKTRGQQVTLSCSPISGHRSVSWYQQTPGQGLQFLFEYFSETQRNKGNFPGRFSGRQFSNSRSEMNVSTLELGDSALYLCASRVDRGYEQYFGPGTRLTVT.

The CDR3 spells CASSEASTSTDTQYF. The CDR3 DNA reads as TGTGCCAGCAGTGAAGCATCAACTAGCACAGATACGCAGTATTTT. The V and J genes are TRBV2 and TRBJ2-3; no reliable D call. Germline CDR1 reads SNHLY; CDR2 reads FYNNEI. V shed 0 bases and J shed 0 bases, with 7 bases lying between them. The CDR3 consists of 15 residues.

The CDR3 DNA is TGTGCCAGCTGCCGGGACAGGGACGACAATGAGCAGTTCTTC. It codes for CASCRDRDDNEQFF. The rearrangement joins TRBV2 to TRBJ2-1; TRBD1 matches at 9 bases. The CDR3 contains 14 residues. After removal of 8 bases from V and 5 bases from J, the junction contained 7 bases not matched to a gene. The germline V gene has CDR1 SNHLY and CDR2 FYNNEI.

This clonotype was observed a handful of times. The chain joins TRBV12-3 or TRBV12-4 to TRBJ2-3, with 9 bases fitting TRBD2. Trimming cost V 6 bases and J 2 bases; bases outside gene matches: 9. This CDR3 comprises 16 residues. This CDR3 reads CASRFWLAGSTDTQYF. The DNA of the CDR3 is TGTGCCAGCAGATTTTGGCTAGCGGGGTCCACAGATACGCAGTATTTT.

V usage is TRBV5-4 and J usage is TRBJ2-7; a possible D gene is TRBD1 (5 bases). The CDR3 loop spans 17 amino acids. Germline V CDR1 and CDR2: SGHNT, YYREEE (reference sequence). Trimming took 3 bases from V and 1 from J, leaving 20 bases between them. The CDR3 is CASSSLPTETYSYEQYF. Written as DNA, the CDR3 is TGTGCCAGCAGCTCCTTACCGACAGAAACGTATTCCTACGAGCAGTACTTC.

Here the CDR3 reads CASSLRLVSTEAFF. CDR3 bases: TGTGCCAGCAGCTTAAGGTTAGTCAGCACTGAAGCTTTCTTT. The rearrangement links TRBV7-2 to TRBJ1-1; D ambiguous. From germline, CDR1 is SGHTA and CDR2 FQGNSA. Trimming removed 2 bases from V and 4 bases from J, with 11 bases in between. The CDR3 has 14 amino acids.

This clonotype was counted only a few times. The chain is built from TRBV6-1 and TRBJ2-7; maybe TRBD2 (7 bases). There are 15 residues in the CDR3. Germline loops: CDR1 MNHNS, CDR2 SASEGT. Trimming removed 4 bases from V and 0 bases from J, with 13 bases in between. CDR3 coding DNA: TGTGCCAGCAGTGCGGAAGGGGGGGGCTCCTACGAGCAGTACTTC. Amino acid sequence: CASSAEGGGSYEQYF.

This clonotype occurred a few times. The rearrangement joins TRBV19 to TRBJ2-1; tentatively, D is TRBD1 or TRBD2 (7 bases each). From germline, CDR1 is LNHDA and CDR2 SQIVND (reference sequence). This CDR3 spans 13 amino acids. V shed 6 bases and J shed 9 bases, with 15 bases lying between them. The CDR3 loop reads CASSQGGGREQFF. The CDR3 coding sequence is TGTGCCAGTAGCCAGGGGGGGGGCCGTGAGCAGTTCTTC.

The gene calls are TRBV2 and TRBJ1-1; 8 bases line up with TRBD1. Germline CDR1 is SNHLY and CDR2 is FYNNEI. The junction had 4 bases not matched to a gene; V was cut back by 6 bases and J by 7 bases. The CDR3 runs 12 residues. The CDR3 coding sequence is TGTGCCAGCAGGTTGGGGACAGGTGAAGCTTTCTTT. This translates into CASRLGTGEAFF.

This clonotype was detected only once. V gene TRBV5-4 combines with J gene TRBJ1-1, with D possibly TRBD1 on 6 matching bases. Germline values: CDR1 SGHNT, CDR2 YYREEE (reference sequence). V dropped 0 bases and J dropped 4 bases, with 19 bases sitting between them. The CDR3 has 17 amino acids. This CDR3 is CASSLAGGGRLSTEAFF. The CDR3 DNA sequence: TGTGCCAGCAGCTTGGCCGGGGGGGGGCGGTTGAGCACTGAAGCTTTCTTT.

The chain employs TRBV6-5 and TRBJ2-7; TRBD2 matches at 11 bases. Per the germline V gene, CDR1 is MNHEY and CDR2 is SVGAGI. V was clipped by 5 bases and J by 5 bases; unmatched bases: 5. The length of the CDR3 is 14 residues. The DNA for the CDR3 is TGTGCCAGCAGTCCACCGGGACTAGCGGACGAGCAGTACTTC. Translated: CASSPPGLADEQYF.

This chain joins TRBV6-2 or TRBV6-3 and TRBJ1-2; D gene unclear. Trimming removed 6 bases from V and 4 bases from J, with 9 bases in between. CDR3 length: 12 amino acids. Looked up from germline, CDR1 is MNHEY and CDR2 is SVGEGT. CDR3 residues: CASRGRIYGYTF. In DNA form, the CDR3 reads TGTGCCAGCAGAGGACGGATCTATGGCTACACCTTC.

This clonotype appeared a few times. The chain links TRBV28 to TRBJ1-5; D unresolved. Germline V gene sequence: CDR1 MDHEN, CDR2 SYDVKM. The CDR3 sequence is 12 residues long. The V end lost 6 bases, the J end lost 0 bases, and 3 bases lay between the germline ends. The CDR3 region is CASRISNQPQHF. The CDR3 nucleotides are TGTGCCAGCAGAATTAGCAATCAGCCCCAGCATTTT.

This rearrangement joins TRBV3-1 to TRBJ1-2; 7 bases match TRBD1. The CDR3 consists of 14 residues. The V gene end was trimmed by 1 base and the J gene end by 5 bases; junction bases not matched to a gene: 4. Germline V gives CDR1 LGHDT, CDR2 YNNKEL (reference sequence). CDR3 bases: TGTGCCAGCAGCCAAGCAGGGGGAGAGTATGGCTACACCTTC. It yields the protein CASSQAGGEYGYTF. Filled out from reference TRBV3-1 and TRBJ1-2, the complete variable domain reads DTAVSQTPKYLVTQMGNDKSIKCEQNLGHDTMYWYKQDSKKFLKIMFSYNNKELIINETVPNRFSPKSPDKAHLNLHINSLELGDSAVYFCASSQAGGEYGYTFGSGTRLTVV.

This clonotype turned up a few times. The chain combines TRBV7-2 with TRBJ2-1; TRBD2 aligns across 7 bases. Trimming removed 5 bases from V and 8 bases from J; junction bases left unmatched: 6. The V gene's germline CDR1 is SGHTA and CDR2 FQGNSA. The CDR3 loop spans 13 amino acids. CDR3 DNA: TGTGCCAGCAGCCCCGTGGGGAGGGATGAGCAGTTCTTC. Translating it yields CASSPVGRDEQFF.

This clonotype has ten or more counts. The genes are TRBV7-2 and TRBJ1-4; no reliable D call. Trimming shortened V by 4 bases and J by 7 bases, and 13 bases separated the two germline ends. Germline V gene lookup returns CDR1 SGHTA and CDR2 FQGNSA. This CDR3 region has 14 residues. The DNA for the CDR3 is TGTGCCAGCAGCTCAAGGGTGTTTGGTGAAAAACTGTTTTTT. It translates to CASSSRVFGEKLFF.

V usage is TRBV12-3 or TRBV12-4 and J usage is TRBJ2-3; 15 nucleotides align to TRBD2. The CDR3 totals 16 residues. V trimming: 7 bases; J trimming: 6 bases; junction bases outside the gene matches: 8. CDR3 region: CASKPGTSGGPDTQYF. The CDR3 nucleotides are TGTGCCAGCAAACCGGGGACTAGCGGGGGGCCCGATACGCAGTATTTT.

The V and J genes are TRBV15 and TRBJ2-1, with 7 bases identical to TRBD1. V shed 5 bases and J 6 bases; nucleotides not matched to a gene: 4. This CDR3 has 13 residues. From germline, CDR1 is LNHNV and CDR2 YYDKDF (reference sequence). For the CDR3, the DNA is TGTGCCACCAGCTTACCAGGGGGCAATGAGCAGTTCTTC. Protein sequence: CATSLPGGNEQFF. Full variable domain (outside the CDR3, taken from reference TRBV15 and TRBJ2-1): DAMVIQNPRYQVTQFGKPVTLSCSQTLNHNVMYWYQQKSSQAPKLLFHYYDKDFNNEADTPDNFQSRRPNTSFCFLDIRSPGLGDTAMYLCATSLPGGNEQFFGPGTRLTVL.

This clonotype was counted only a few times. The genes are TRBV7-9 and TRBJ2-1; D is unresolved. Trimming left V 3 bases short and J 6 bases short, with 15 bases between. This CDR3 comprises 15 residues. Germline-derived CDR1 and CDR2 are SEHNR and FQNEAQ (reference sequence). The CDR3 spells CASSFPTNSGNEQFF. In nucleotides, the CDR3 is TGTGCCAGCAGCTTCCCGACGAACTCGGGCAATGAGCAGTTCTTC. The full variable domain, its missing parts supplied by reference TRBV7-9 and TRBJ2-1, is DTGVSQNPRHKITKRGQNVTFRCDPISEHNRLYWYRQTLGQGPEFLTYFQNEAQLEKSRLLSDRFSAERPKGSFSTLEIQRTEQGDSAMYLCASSFPTNSGNEQFFGPGTRLTVL.

Only a few counts were recorded for this clonotype. The V call is TRBV7-2, the J call TRBJ2-3, with 10 bases that match TRBD2. The CDR3 loop spans 16 amino acids. Trimming took 5 bases from V and 0 from J; bases not matched to a gene: 5. Germline V gene lookup returns CDR1 SGHTA and CDR2 FQGNSA. The DNA of the CDR3 is TGTGCCAGCAGCCCTCGACTAGCGGGCAGCACAGATACGCAGTATTTT. Protein product: CASSPRLAGSTDTQYF. Complete variable domain (other parts from reference TRBV7-2 and TRBJ2-3): GAGVSQSPSNKVTEKGKDVELRCDPISGHTALYWYRQSLGQGLEFLIYFQGNSAPDKSGLPSDRFSAERTGGSVSTLTIQRTQQEDSAVYLCASSPRLAGSTDTQYFGPGTRLTVL.

The chain recombines TRBV7-9 with TRBJ2-1; D remains unclear. V dropped 1 base and J dropped 12 bases, with 10 bases sitting between them. CDR3 length: 12 residues. The germline V gene has CDR1 SEHNR and CDR2 FQNEAQ (reference sequence). The CDR3 reads CASSLVLERQFF. In DNA form, the CDR3 reads TGTGCCAGCAGCTTAGTTCTCGAAAGGCAGTTCTTC. Variable domain in full (rest from reference TRBV7-9 and TRBJ2-1): DTGVSQNPRHKITKRGQNVTFRCDPISEHNRLYWYRQTLGQGPEFLTYFQNEAQLEKSRLLSDRFSAERPKGSFSTLEIQRTEQGDSAMYLCASSLVLERQFFGPGTRLTVL.

This clonotype was counted a few times. The rearrangement links TRBV10-3 to TRBJ2-1; TRBD2 aligns across 9 bases. The germline gives CDR1 ENHRY, CDR2 SYGVKD. The CDR3 length is 15 residues. V gave up 6 bases and J gave up 0 bases; unmatched junction bases: 3. The CDR3 coding sequence is TGTGCCATCAGGTATAGCGGGAGCTCCTACAATGAGCAGTTCTTC. Residues: CAIRYSGSSYNEQFF.

The genes are TRBV7-8 and TRBJ1-1, with TRBD1 matching 10 bases. V lost 3 bases, J lost 1 base, and 2 bases stayed unmatched. The germline V gene encodes CDR1 SGHVS and CDR2 FQNEAQ. The CDR3 contains 15 residues. CDR3 in amino acids: CASSFRDRGNTEAFF. CDR3 nucleotides: TGTGCCAGCAGCTTCCGGGACAGGGGGAACACTGAAGCTTTCTTT.

In this sample, this clonotype turned up a few times. The rearrangement links TRBV6-2 or TRBV6-3 to TRBJ2-3; 7 bases are shared with TRBD2. The length of the CDR3 is 16 residues. The V and J ends lost 2 bases and 5 bases, in that order; junction bases with no gene match: 10. Germline lookup yields CDR1 MNHEY and CDR2 SVGEGT. The CDR3 here is CASSYDWREIIDTQYF. The CDR3 coding sequence is TGTGCCAGCAGTTACGATTGGCGGGAGATTATAGATACGCAGTATTTT.

This sequence joins TRBV7-8 and TRBJ1-2, with D hard to call. V was pared by 1 base and J by 0 bases, with 12 bases between. CDR1 is SGHVS and CDR2 is FQNEAQ in the germline V gene. The CDR3 loop spans 16 amino acids. CDR3 sequence reads: CASSLEFGVTNYGYTF. As DNA, the CDR3 is TGTGCCAGCAGCTTAGAATTTGGAGTCACTAACTATGGCTACACCTTC.

This clonotype was seen a handful of times. The rearrangement uses TRBV7-6 and TRBJ2-1, with D maybe TRBD1 (5 bases). V was pared by 6 bases and J by 4 bases, with 13 bases between. This CDR3 contains 14 residues. CDR1 and CDR2 (germline): SGHVS, FNYEAQ. CDR3 region: CASSPDKTYNEQFF. CDR3 nucleotides: TGTGCCAGCAGTCCGGACAAGACTTACAATGAGCAGTTCTTC.

This rearrangement joins TRBV18 to TRBJ2-5; D possibly corresponds to TRBD2 (5 bases). V dropped 3 bases and J dropped 3 bases, with 20 bases sitting between them. The CDR3 has 17 amino acids. Germline CDR1 reads KGHSH; CDR2 reads LQKENI. CDR3 bases: TGTGCCAGCTCACCGGGTCTCGGACTCGAGAGCGAAGAGACCCAGTACTTC. It specifies CASSPGLGLESEETQYF.

The chain has TRBV20-1 and TRBJ2-7, with D tentatively TRBD2 (6 bases). V gave up 6 bases and J gave up 1 base, with 13 bases separating them. Germline CDR1 is DFQATT and CDR2 is SNEGSKA (reference sequence). CDR3 length: 13 amino acids. CDR3 sequence reads: CSARGSLSYEQYF. In DNA, the CDR3 is TGCAGTGCCCGGGGGTCCCTTTCCTACGAGCAGTACTTC.